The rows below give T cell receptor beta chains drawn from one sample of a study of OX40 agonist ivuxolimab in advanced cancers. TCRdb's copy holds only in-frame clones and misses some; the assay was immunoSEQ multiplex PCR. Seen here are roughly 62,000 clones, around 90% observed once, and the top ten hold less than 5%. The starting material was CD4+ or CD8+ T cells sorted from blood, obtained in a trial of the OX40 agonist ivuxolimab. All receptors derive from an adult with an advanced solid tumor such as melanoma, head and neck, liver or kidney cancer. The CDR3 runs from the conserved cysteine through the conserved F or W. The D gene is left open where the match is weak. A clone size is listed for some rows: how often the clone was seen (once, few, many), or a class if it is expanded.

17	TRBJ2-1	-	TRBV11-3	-	TGTGCCAGCAGCCCCTCTATCCCGGGAGCGCCTTACAATGAGCAGTTCTTC	CASSPSIPGAPYNEQFF
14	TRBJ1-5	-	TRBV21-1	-	TGTGCCAGCAGAGGGACAGGGGTGACTCAGCCCCAGCATTTT	CASRGTGVTQPQHF
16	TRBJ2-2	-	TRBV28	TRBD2	TGTGCCAGCAGTTTGGCTAGCGGGAGTTTCACCGGGGAGCTGTTTTTT	CASSLASGSFTGELFF
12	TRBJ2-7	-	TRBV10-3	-	TGTGCCATCAGAGTACAGGGTTACGAGCAGTACTTC	CAIRVQGYEQYF
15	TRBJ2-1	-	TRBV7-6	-	TGTGCCAGCAGCTCCCCAGTTGGCCCATACAATGAGCAGTTCTTC	CASSSPVGPYNEQFF
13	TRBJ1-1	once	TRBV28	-	TGTGCCAGCAGGGGAATCATGAACACTGAAGCTTTCTTT	CASRGIMNTEAFF
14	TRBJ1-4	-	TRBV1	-	TGCACCAGCAGCCAACCCCGGGCCGCGCAGAGACTGTTTTTT	CTSSQPRAAQRLFF
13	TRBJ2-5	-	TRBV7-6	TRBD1	TGTGCCAGCAAGGGACAGAACCAAGAGACCCAGTACTTC	CASKGQNQETQYF
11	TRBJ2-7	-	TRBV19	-	TGTGCCAGTGGACAGATCTACGAGCAGTACTTC	CASGQIYEQYF
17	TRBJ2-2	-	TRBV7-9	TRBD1	TGTGCCAGCAGCCCGATCGGGACAGGGGTGAATATCGGGGAGCTGTTTTTT	CASSPIGTGVNIGELFF
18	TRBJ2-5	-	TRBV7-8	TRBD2	TGTGCCAGCAGCTTACCTTGGACTAGCGGGATGTACCCAGAGACCCAGTACTTC	CASSLPWTSGMYPETQYF
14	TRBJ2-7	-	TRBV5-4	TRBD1	TGTGCCAGCAGCTGGGGACAGGGAACCTACGAGCAGTACTTC	CASSWGQGTYEQYF
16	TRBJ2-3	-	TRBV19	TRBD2	TGTGCCAGTAGTTCCTGGACTAGCGGGAGACCAGATACGCAGTATTTT	CASSSWTSGRPDTQYF
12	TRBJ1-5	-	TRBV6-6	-	TGTGCCAGCAGGTCACCTGATCAGCCCCAGCATTTT	CASRSPDQPQHF
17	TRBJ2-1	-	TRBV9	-	TGTGCCAGCAGCGCCGAAGGGGGGCATAGCTCCTACAATGAGCAGTTCTTC	CASSAEGGHSSYNEQFF
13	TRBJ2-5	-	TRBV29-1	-	TGCAGCGTTGAAGAACCAATTCAAGAGACCCAGTACTTC	CSVEEPIQETQYF
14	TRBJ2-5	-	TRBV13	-	TGTGCCAGCAGCTTATCTAGCCCCGCGGAGACCCAGTACTTC	CASSLSSPAETQYF
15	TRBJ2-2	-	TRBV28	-	TGTGCCAGCAGTTCGGGCGTAAGGAACACCGGGGAGCTGTTTTTT	CASSSGVRNTGELFF
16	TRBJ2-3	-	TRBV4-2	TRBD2	TGTGCCAGCAGCCAAGGACTAGCGGGATTCGCGGATACGCAGTATTTT	CASSQGLAGFADTQYF
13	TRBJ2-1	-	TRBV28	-	TGTGCCAGCACTTTCAGTCTAGGCAATGAGCAGTTCTTC	CASTFSLGNEQFF
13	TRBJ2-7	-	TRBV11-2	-	TGTGCCAGCAGCCTCTCAGTCTCCTACGAGCAGTACTTC	CASSLSVSYEQYF
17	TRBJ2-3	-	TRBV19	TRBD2	TGTGCCAGTAGCGTGGGACTAGCCTTCGCTAGCACAGATACGCAGTATTTT	CASSVGLAFASTDTQYF
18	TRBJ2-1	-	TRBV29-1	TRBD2	TGCAGCGTTGATGAATGGGCTAGCGGGAGGATCTCCTACAATGAGCAGTTCTTC	CSVDEWASGRISYNEQFF
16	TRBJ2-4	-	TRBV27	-	TGTGCCAGCAGTTTATCAGGGGGTGGAGCCAAAAACATTCAGTACTTC	CASSLSGGGAKNIQYF
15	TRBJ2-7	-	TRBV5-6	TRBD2	TGTGCCAGCAGCTGGGGACTAGCGGGCTTCTACGAGCAGTACTTC	CASSWGLAGFYEQYF
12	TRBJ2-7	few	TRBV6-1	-	TGTGCCAGCAGTCGGGGAACCTACGAGCAGTACTTC	CASSRGTYEQYF
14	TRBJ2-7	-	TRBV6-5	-	TGTGCCAGCAGTTGGGTAGGGGCTACTACTGAGCAGTACTTC	CASSWVGATTEQYF
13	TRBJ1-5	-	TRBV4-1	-	TGCGCCAGCAGCCACCATAGCAATCAGCCCCAGCATTTT	CASSHHSNQPQHF